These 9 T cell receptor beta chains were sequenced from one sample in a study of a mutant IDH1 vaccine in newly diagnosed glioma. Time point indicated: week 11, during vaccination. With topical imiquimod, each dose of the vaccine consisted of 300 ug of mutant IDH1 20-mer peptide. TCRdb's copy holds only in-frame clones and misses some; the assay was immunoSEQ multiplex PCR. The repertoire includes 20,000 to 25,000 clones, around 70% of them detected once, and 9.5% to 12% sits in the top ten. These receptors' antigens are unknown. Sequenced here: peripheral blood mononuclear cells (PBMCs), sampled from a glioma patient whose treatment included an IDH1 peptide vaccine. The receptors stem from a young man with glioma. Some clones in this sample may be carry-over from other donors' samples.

The CDR3 DNA reads TGTGCCTGGAGTGGAGGACCAGATACGCAGTATTTT. Residues: CAWSGGPDTQYF. The rearrangement joins TRBV30 to TRBJ2-3; D is undetermined. CDR3 length equals 12 residues. V gave up 1 base and J gave up 4 bases, with 6 bases separating them. Germline CDR1 GTSNPN, CDR2 SVGIG (reference sequence).

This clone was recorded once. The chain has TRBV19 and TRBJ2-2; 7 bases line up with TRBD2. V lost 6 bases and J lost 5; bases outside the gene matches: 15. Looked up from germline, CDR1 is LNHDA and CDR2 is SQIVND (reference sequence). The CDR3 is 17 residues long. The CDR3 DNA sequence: TGTGCCAGTAGGCGGGGGACCCTTAAATTGGGGACCGGGGAGCTGTTTTTT. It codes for CASRRGTLKLGTGELFF.

The DNA of the CDR3 is TGTGCCTGGAGGATCCTTTCCAGACCGTATGGCTACACCTTC. Its translation: CAWRILSRPYGYTF. The J gene is TRBJ1-2, the V gene TRBV30, with D uncertain. The germline V and J ends were trimmed by 3 bases and 5 bases, with 16 bases remaining between them. This CDR3 is 14 amino acids long. Looked up from germline, CDR1 is GTSNPN and CDR2 is SVGIG (reference sequence).

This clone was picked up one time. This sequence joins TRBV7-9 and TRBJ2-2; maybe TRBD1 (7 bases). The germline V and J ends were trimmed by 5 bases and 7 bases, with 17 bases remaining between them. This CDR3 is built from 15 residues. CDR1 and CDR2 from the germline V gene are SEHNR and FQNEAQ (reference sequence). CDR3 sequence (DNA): TGTGCCAGCAGCCGTAAGGAGGGGGCAGGCGGGGAGCTGTTTTTT. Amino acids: CASSRKEGAGGELFF.

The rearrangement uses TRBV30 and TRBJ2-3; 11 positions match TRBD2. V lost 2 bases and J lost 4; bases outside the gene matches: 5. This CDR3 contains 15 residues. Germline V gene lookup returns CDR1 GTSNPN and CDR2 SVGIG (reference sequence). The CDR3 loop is CAWSPLSGGADTQYF. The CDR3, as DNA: TGTGCCTGGAGTCCCCTTAGCGGGGGGGCAGATACGCAGTATTTT.

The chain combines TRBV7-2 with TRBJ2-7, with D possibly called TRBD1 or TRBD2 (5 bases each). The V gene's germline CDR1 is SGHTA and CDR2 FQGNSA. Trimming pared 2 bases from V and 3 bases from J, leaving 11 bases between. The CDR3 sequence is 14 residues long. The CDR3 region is CASSLNWDGYEQYF. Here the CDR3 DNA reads TGTGCCAGCAGCTTAAATTGGGACGGCTACGAGCAGTACTTC. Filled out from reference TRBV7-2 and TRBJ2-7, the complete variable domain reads GAGVSQSPSNKVTEKGKDVELRCDPISGHTALYWYRQSLGQGLEFLIYFQGNSAPDKSGLPSDRFSAERTGGSVSTLTIQRTQQEDSAVYLCASSLNWDGYEQYFGPGTRLTVT.

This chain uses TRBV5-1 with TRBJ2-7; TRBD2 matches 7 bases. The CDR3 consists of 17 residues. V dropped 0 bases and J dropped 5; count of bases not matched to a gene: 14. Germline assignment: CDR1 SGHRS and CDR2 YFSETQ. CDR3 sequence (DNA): TGCGCCAGCAGCTTGGCCATATTACGGGAGCGGGGCGACGAGCAGTACTTC. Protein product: CASSLAILRERGDEQYF.

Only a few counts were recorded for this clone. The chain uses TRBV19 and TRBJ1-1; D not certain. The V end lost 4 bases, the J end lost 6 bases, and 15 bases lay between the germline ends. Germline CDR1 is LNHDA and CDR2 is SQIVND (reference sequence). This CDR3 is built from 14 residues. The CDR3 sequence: CASSRWMGKSEAFF. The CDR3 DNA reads TGTGCCAGTAGTAGGTGGATGGGCAAATCTGAAGCTTTCTTT.

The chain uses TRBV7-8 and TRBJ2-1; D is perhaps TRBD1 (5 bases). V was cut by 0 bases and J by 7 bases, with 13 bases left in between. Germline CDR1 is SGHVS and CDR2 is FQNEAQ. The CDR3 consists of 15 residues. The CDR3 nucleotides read TGTGCCAGCAGCTTAGCGGGGCTAGAATCGAATGAGCAGTTCTTC. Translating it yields CASSLAGLESNEQFF. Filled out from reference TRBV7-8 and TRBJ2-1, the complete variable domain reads GAGVSQSPRYKVAKRGQDVALRCDPISGHVSLFWYQQALGQGPEFLTYFQNEAQLDKSGLPSDRFFAERPEGSVSTLKIQRTQQEDSAVYLCASSLAGLESNEQFFGPGTRLTVL.